This T cell receptor beta chain originates from a study of post-analysis software for immune sequencing data. Across the study: The disease courses spanned relapsing-remitting, secondary progressive and progressive-relapsing forms of multiple sclerosis.

The length of the CDR3 is 14 residues. Germline CDR1 is SGDLS and CDR2 is YYNGEE. Trimming took off 0 bases at V and 5 bases at J, with 11 bases between the two ends. This clonotype was seen a handful of times. Its cognate antigen is unknown. Study results and limitations: TRBV5-6, TRBV5-1 and TRBV20-1 were among several TRBV segments more frequent in patients than controls. Normalized Chao1 diversity was significantly reduced in patients versus controls.

Presence of unique molecular identifiers characterized the TCR beta cDNA libraries. It was from roughly 1 to 10 million T cells that approximately 500,000 cDNA molecules came. TCRdb fed the PCR reads into MiXCR, producing one record per CDR3 protein. The sample holds about 430,000 distinct CDR3 sequences, 39% seen once. Source material: blood. The sequence came from a girl aged 2-15 years with multiple sclerosis. This chain links TRBV9 with TRBJ2-5; D perhaps matches TRBD2 (5 bases). This CDR3 is CASSVGLAGETQYF. For the CDR3, the DNA is TGTGCCAGCAGCGTAGGCCTAGCTGGGGAGACCCAGTACTTC.